The clone carrying this T cell receptor beta chain has a count of ten or more. Antigen unknown. Germline CDR1 SGHTA, CDR2 FQGNSA. There are 14 residues in the CDR3. The germline V and J ends were trimmed by 3 bases and 4 bases, with 11 bases remaining between them. A second PCR of roughly 6 to 12 cycles used a sample-barcoded 5' primer and a J-beta primer mix. TCRdb processed the 5' RACE reads anew with MiXCR; each CDR3 protein has one entry. The sample carries more than 900,000 distinct CDR3 sequences, just under 30% recorded once. The data derive from a study of blood T cells in healthy people across ages. Study outcomes and limitations: Higher diversity, along with more naive CD4+ cells, distinguished long-lived donors from aged donors.

This sample also belongs to another study, concerning T cells of mothers and their children.

This chain connects TRBV7-2 to TRBJ2-3; D is perhaps TRBD1 or TRBD2 (5 bases each). The TCR sequence derives from a woman between 40 and 50 years old in good health. Source material: blood. For the CDR3, the DNA is TGTGCCAGCAGCTTTGGGGGTCCGGCAGATACGCAGTATTTT. Its translation is CASSFGGPADTQYF.